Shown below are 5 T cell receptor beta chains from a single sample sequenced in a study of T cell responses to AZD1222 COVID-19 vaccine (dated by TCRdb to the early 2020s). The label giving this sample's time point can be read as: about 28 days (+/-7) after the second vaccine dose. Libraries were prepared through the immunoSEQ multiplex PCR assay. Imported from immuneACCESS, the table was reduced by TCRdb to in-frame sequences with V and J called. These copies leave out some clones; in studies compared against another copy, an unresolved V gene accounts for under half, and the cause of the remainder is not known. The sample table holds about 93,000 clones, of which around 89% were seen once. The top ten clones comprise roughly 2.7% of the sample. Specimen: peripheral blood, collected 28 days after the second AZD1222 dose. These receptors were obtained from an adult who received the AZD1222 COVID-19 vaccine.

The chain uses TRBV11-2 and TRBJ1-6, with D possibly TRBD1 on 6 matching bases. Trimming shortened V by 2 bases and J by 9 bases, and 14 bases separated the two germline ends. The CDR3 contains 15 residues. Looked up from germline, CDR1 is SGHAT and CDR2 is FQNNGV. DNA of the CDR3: TGTGCCAGCAGCTTATTAATGCAGGGGACTTCACCCCTCCACTTT. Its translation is CASSLLMQGTSPLHF.

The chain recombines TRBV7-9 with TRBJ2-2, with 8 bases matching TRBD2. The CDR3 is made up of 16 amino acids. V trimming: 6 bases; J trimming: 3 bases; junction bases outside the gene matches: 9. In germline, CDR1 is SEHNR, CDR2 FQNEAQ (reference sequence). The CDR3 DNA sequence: TGTGCCAGCAGGCCCTCCGGGAGGGCCTACACCGGGGAGCTGTTTTTT. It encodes CASRPSGRAYTGELFF.

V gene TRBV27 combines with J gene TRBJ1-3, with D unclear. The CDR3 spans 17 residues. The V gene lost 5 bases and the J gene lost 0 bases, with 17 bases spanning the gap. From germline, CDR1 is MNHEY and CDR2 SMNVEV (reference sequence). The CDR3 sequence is CASSIERVRVSGNTIYF. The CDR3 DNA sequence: TGTGCCAGCAGTATCGAAAGGGTAAGGGTCTCTGGAAACACCATATATTTT.

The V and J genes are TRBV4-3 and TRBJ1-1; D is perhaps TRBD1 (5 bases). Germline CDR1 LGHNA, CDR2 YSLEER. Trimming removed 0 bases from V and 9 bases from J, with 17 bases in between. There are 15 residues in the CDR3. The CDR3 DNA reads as TGCGCCAGCAGCCAAGAAGGAAGTACAGGTGACAAAGCTTTCTTT. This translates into CASSQEGSTGDKAFF.

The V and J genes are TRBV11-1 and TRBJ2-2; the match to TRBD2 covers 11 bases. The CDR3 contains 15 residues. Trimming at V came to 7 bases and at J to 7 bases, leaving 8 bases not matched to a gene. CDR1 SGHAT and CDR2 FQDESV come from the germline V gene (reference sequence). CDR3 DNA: TGTGCCAGCACCCCGACTAGCGGGGTGGTCGGGGAGCTGTTTTTT. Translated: CASTPTSGVVGELFF.